This TCR beta chain was sequenced for a study of CD8+CD57+ T cells in acquired aplastic anemia. Study-level points and caveats: No significant difference in CD8+ Simpson's diversity was found between patients and controls.

Only a few counts were recorded for this clonotype. Its matching antigen is unknown. Researchers used genomic DNA as the template to profile TCR beta VDJ and CDR3. Using its own MiXCR run on the reads, TCRdb lists one record per CDR3 protein. The repertoire holds around 170,000 distinct CDR3 sequences, with 40% to 50% as singletons. Only patients with CD8+CD57+ cell expansion on flow cytometry were chosen for sequencing. Trimming took 5 bases from V and 5 from J, leaving 13 bases between them. Germline loops: CDR1 KGHSH, CDR2 LQKENI. The CDR3 is 15 amino acids. The genes are TRBV18 and TRBJ1-6; D gene ambiguous. This receptor was taken from a human donor with aplastic anemia. The specimen sequenced was sorted CD4+, CD8+, or CD8+CD57+ T cells (not recorded which) from PBMCs. The CDR3 region has the DNA TGTGCCAGCTCATTTGATTTGAGGAATAATTCACCCCTCCACTTT. Its protein is CASSFDLRNNSPLHF.